One and the same sample provided the 9 T cell receptor beta chains below, sequenced in a study of shared clonotypes between healthy human individuals. The protocol was immunoSEQ multiplex PCR, while the TCRdb copy is restricted to in-frame clones and leaves out a portion. Seen here are about 560,000 clones, around 78% observed once, and the top ten hold approximately 12%. Material: PBMCs. The receptors shown here come from a woman between 40 and 50 years old in good health. Some clones in this sample may be carry-over from other donors' samples.

With respect to this clone: A far larger clone lies a single base away; this is likely a read error. The rearrangement links TRBV5-1 to TRBJ2-5; 13 positions match TRBD2. This CDR3 comprises 17 residues. Germline lookup yields CDR1 SGHRS and CDR2 YFSETQ. The trim removed 4 bases at V and 8 bases at J, leaving 14 bases unmatched. This chain's CDR3 is CASSPGLAGFWGDTQYF. The CDR3 nucleotides are TGCGCCAGCAGCCCGGGACTAGCGGGATTCTGGGGAGATACCCAGTACTTC.

CDR3 sequence (DNA): TGCGCCAGCAGCTCGGTACAGAGCACAGATACGCAGTATTTT. It codes for CASSSVQSTDTQYF. The chain joins TRBV5-1 to TRBJ2-3; D not certain. V gave up 3 bases and J gave up 0 bases, with 8 bases separating them. The CDR3 has 14 amino acids. CDR1 and CDR2 from the germline V gene are SGHRS and YFSETQ. Full variable domain (rest looked up from reference TRBV5-1 and TRBJ2-3): KAGVTQTPRYLIKTRGQQVTLSCSPISGHRSVSWYQQTPGQGLQFLFEYFSETQRNKGNFPGRFSGRQFSNSRSEMNVSTLELGDSALYLCASSSVQSTDTQYFGPGTRLTVL.

A word on this clone: One end of the junction fails to match germline, which may point to a read error. V gene TRBV5-4 combines with J gene TRBJ2-1; 9 bases align to TRBD1. Looked up from germline, CDR1 is SGHNT and CDR2 is YYREEE (reference sequence). CDR3 length equals 11 residues. The CDR3 reads CASSSGTGWLF. CDR3 nucleotide sequence: TGTGCCAGCAGCTCTGGGACAGGGTGGCTCTTC.

The chain combines TRBV27 with TRBJ1-5; no reliable D call. Looked up from germline, CDR1 is MNHEY and CDR2 is SMNVEV (reference sequence). V lost 2 bases, J lost 2 bases, and 13 bases lay in between. There are 16 residues in the CDR3. CDR3 nucleotide sequence: TGTGCCAGCAGTTTACTTGGGGTTGTGGGCAATCAGCCCCAGCATTTT. Encoded protein: CASSLLGVVGNQPQHF.

The chain links TRBV28 to TRBJ2-3, with D possibly being TRBD1 (5 bases). The CDR3 totals 15 residues. The germline gives CDR1 MDHEN, CDR2 SYDVKM. The ends were cut back, 5 bases at V and 6 bases at J, with 18 bases in the middle. CDR3 bases: TGTGCCAGCAGTCCAGGGTCCCATCCTCCGGATACGCAGTATTTT. It is translated as CASSPGSHPPDTQYF.

This clone occurred many times. V is TRBV2 and J is TRBJ2-7; 7 nucleotides line up with TRBD2. Per the germline V gene, CDR1 is SNHLY and CDR2 is FYNNEI. The CDR3 runs to 15 residues. V was pared by 4 bases and J by 4 bases, with 10 bases of the junction left unmatched. CDR3 region: CASSVLGGKWYEQYF. The CDR3 nucleotides read TGTGCCAGCAGTGTGTTGGGGGGGAAGTGGTACGAGCAGTACTTC. The whole variable domain, remainder taken from reference TRBV2 and TRBJ2-7, is EPEVTQTPSHQVTQMGQEVILRCVPISNHLYFYWYRQILGQKVEFLVSFYNNEISEKSEIFDDQFSVERPDGSNFTLKIRSTKLEDSAMYFCASSVLGGKWYEQYFGPGTRLTVT.

The chain has TRBV5-8 and TRBJ2-4; 8 nucleotides agree with TRBD1. The CDR3 covers 15 residues. Germline V gene sequence: CDR1 SGHTS, CDR2 YDEGEE. The junction had 9 bases not matched to a gene; V was cut back by 0 bases and J by 10 bases. Written as DNA, the CDR3 is TGTGCCAGCAGCTTGGCCGGGACAGGTCTCCGGATTCAGTACTTC. Its translation: CASSLAGTGLRIQYF.

This rearrangement joins TRBV19 to TRBJ1-5; 8 bases are shared with TRBD1. This CDR3 region has 15 residues. Losses at the gene ends were 6 bases for V and 3 bases for J; bases not matched to a gene: 7. Germline V gene lookup returns CDR1 LNHDA and CDR2 SQIVND (reference sequence). The CDR3 reads CASRTTGGVNQPQHF. CDR3 nucleotides: TGTGCCAGTAGAACAACAGGGGGGGTCAATCAGCCCCAGCATTTT.

V gene TRBV5-1 combines with J gene TRBJ1-1; D is possibly TRBD1 (6 bases). This CDR3 contains 15 residues. The V gene's germline CDR1 is SGHRS and CDR2 YFSETQ. Trimming removed 0 bases from V and 1 base from J, with 10 bases in between. For the CDR3, the DNA is TGCGCCAGCAGCTTGGAGGGGGTGCGGAACACTGAAGCTTTCTTT. It is translated as CASSLEGVRNTEAFF.